This TCR beta chain emerged from a study of low-dose radiotherapy and immunotherapy resistance in tumors. Trimming removed 10 bases at V and 3 bases at J, with 13 bases between. The germline V gene has CDR1 MNHEY and CDR2 SMNVEV (reference sequence). This CDR3 is built from 13 residues. TRAV- and TRBV-specific primers, spanning alpha and beta chains, primed first-strand cDNA. With a constant-region primer and a V-primer adapter, TCRs were subjected to approximately 21 PCR cycles of amplification. TCRdb processed the reads anew with MiXCR; each CDR3 protein has one entry. Counted here are around 9,000 distinct CDR3 sequences, around 70% occurring once; the ten biggest clones make up 6% to 7.5%. The treatment that donors received included nivolumab, ipilimumab, aspirin, low-dose cyclophosphamide and low-dose radiotherapy.

The sequence came from a human donor with advanced metastatic prostate, ovarian, gallbladder or colorectal cancer (not recorded which). This table probably holds off-target reads from a library built for another chain. The gene calls are TRBV27 and TRBJ1-5; D unclear. CDR3 sequence reads: CAISEGFNQPQHF. CDR3 sequence (DNA): TGTGCCATCTCGGAGGGCTTCAATCAGCCCCAGCATTTT.